The rows below give T cell receptor beta chains drawn from one sample of a study of blood T cell repertoires in COVID-19. Generated by immunoSEQ multiplex PCR, the TCRdb table keeps only in-frame clones and is missing some. The repertoire holds more than 90,000 clones, with 75% to 90% as singletons. The sequencing input was peripheral blood. The receptor source for this set is an elderly man with acute or convalescent COVID-19. Each CDR3 is given with its conserved first and last residue. A D gene is named only where the DNA matches it firmly. Some rows mark clone size as missing; the rest say once, few, many or name a class of expanded clone.

TRBD1	14	TRBV7-9	NA	TRBJ2-7	CASSSTGAIYEQYF	TGTGCCAGCAGCTCGACAGGGGCCATCTACGAGCAGTACTTC
TRBD2	16	TRBV7-8	NA	TRBJ2-3	CASSHELAGAPDTQYF	TGTGCCAGCAGCCACGAACTAGCGGGAGCCCCCGATACGCAGTATTTT
TRBD1	17	TRBV3-1/TRBV3-2	once	TRBJ1-5	CASSQGTGPYSNQPQHF	TGTGCCAGCAGCCAAGGGACAGGGCCTTATAGCAATCAGCCCCAGCATTTT
NA	16	TRBV9	NA	TRBJ2-1	CASSPVFTQGYNEQFF	TGTGCCAGCAGCCCAGTGTTTACCCAGGGGTACAATGAGCAGTTCTTC
NA	12	TRBV6-1	once	TRBJ2-1	CASSEAGGEQFF	TGTGCCAGCAGTGAAGCAGGAGGTGAGCAGTTCTTC
NA	17	TRBV28	NA	TRBJ2-7	CASTTQAGAGGWNEQYF	TGTGCCAGCACCACACAGGCGGGGGCAGGGGGCTGGAACGAGCAGTACTTC
NA	12	TRBV19	few	TRBJ1-1	CASEDRLREAFF	TGTGCCAGTGAGGACAGACTTCGCGAAGCTTTCTTT
TRBD2	17	TRBV5-6	NA	TRBJ2-2	CASSLRRLAANTGELFF	TGTGCCAGCAGCTTGCGTCGACTAGCGGCAAACACCGGGGAGCTGTTTTTT
NA	14	TRBV6-5	once	TRBJ1-5	CASSDSRGNQPQHF	TGTGCCAGCAGCGATTCCAGGGGAAATCAGCCCCAGCATTTT
TRBD1	18	TRBV19	NA	TRBJ1-3	CASSIDRQGTSSGNTIYF	TGTGCCAGTAGTATAGACCGACAGGGCACCAGCTCTGGAAACACCATATATTTT
TRBD2	17	TRBV4-2	NA	TRBJ2-3	CASSQDRGTSGRDTQYF	TGTGCCAGCAGCCAAGATAGGGGGACTAGCGGGAGGGATACGCAGTATTTT
NA	15	TRBV7-9	NA	TRBJ1-3	CASSTSGSAGNTIYF	TGTGCCAGCAGCACCAGCGGGTCGGCTGGAAACACCATATATTTT
TRBD2	15	TRBV4-1	NA	TRBJ2-7	CASSLGLAEIYEQYF	TGCGCCAGCAGCTTGGGACTAGCGGAAATCTACGAGCAGTACTTC
NA	17	TRBV12-5	NA	TRBJ2-5	CASGLRIAEAFQETQYF	TGTGCTAGTGGTCTGCGTATCGCAGAGGCGTTCCAAGAGACCCAGTACTTC
TRBD1	15	TRBV28	NA	TRBJ2-5	CASSPLGTGQETQYF	TGTGCCAGCAGTCCCTTAGGGACAGGGCAAGAGACCCAGTACTTC
NA	14	TRBV19	NA	TRBJ1-4	CASSKTEQNEKLFF	TGTGCCAGTAGTAAGACAGAACAAAATGAAAAACTGTTTTTT